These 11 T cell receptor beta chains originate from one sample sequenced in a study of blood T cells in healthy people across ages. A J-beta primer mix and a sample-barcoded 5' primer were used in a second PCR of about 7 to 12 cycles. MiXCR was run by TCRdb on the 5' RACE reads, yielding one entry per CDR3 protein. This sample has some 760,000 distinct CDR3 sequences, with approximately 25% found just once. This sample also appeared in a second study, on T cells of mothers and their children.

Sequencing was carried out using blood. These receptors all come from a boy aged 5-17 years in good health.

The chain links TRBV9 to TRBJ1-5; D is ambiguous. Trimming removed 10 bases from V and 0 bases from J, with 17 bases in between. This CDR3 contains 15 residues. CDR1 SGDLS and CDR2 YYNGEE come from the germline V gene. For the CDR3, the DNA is TGTGCCGGGTCGGGGAAGGCCAATAGCAATCAGCCCCAGCATTTT. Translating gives CAGSGKANSNQPQHF.

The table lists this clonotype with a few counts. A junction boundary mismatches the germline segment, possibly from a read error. CDR3: CASSLGSGTLF. The CDR3 bases are TGTGCCAGCAGCTTAGGTTCTGGGACTCTCTTC. The chain carries TRBV11-2 and TRBJ2-5; tentatively, D is TRBD2 (6 bases). This CDR3 region has 11 residues. Germline-derived CDR1 and CDR2 are SGHAT and FQNNGV.

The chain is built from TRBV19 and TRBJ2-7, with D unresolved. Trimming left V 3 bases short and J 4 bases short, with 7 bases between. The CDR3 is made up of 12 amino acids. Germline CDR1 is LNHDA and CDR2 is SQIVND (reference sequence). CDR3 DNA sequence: TGTGCCAGTAGTATGGTGGGGTACGAGCAGTACTTC. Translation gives CASSMVGYEQYF.

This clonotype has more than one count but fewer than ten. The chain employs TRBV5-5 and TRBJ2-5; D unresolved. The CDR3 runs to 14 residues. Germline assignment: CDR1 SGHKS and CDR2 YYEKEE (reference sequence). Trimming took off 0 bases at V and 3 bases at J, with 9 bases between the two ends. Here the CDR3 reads CASSLDGPKETQYF. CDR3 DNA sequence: TGTGCCAGCAGCTTGGACGGACCTAAAGAGACCCAGTACTTC.

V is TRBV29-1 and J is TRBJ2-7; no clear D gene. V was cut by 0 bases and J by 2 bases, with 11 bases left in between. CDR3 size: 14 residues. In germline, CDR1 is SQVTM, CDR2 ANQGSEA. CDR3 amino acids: CSVEEVDGTYEQYF. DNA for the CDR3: TGCAGCGTTGAAGAGGTCGACGGAACCTACGAGCAGTACTTC.

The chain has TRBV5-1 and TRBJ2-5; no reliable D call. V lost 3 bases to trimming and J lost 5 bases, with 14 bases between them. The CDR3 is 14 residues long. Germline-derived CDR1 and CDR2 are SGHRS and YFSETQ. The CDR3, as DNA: TGCGCCAGCAGCTACGCCCCACGTCCGGAGACCCAGTACTTC. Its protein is CASSYAPRPETQYF.

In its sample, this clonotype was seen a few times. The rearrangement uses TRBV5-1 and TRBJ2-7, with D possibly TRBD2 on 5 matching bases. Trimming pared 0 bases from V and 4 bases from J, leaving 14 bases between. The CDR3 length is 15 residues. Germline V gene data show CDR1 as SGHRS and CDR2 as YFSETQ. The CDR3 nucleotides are TGCGCCAGCAGCTTGGCTGGGGTTGAGGGTTACGAGCAGTACTTC. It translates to CASSLAGVEGYEQYF.

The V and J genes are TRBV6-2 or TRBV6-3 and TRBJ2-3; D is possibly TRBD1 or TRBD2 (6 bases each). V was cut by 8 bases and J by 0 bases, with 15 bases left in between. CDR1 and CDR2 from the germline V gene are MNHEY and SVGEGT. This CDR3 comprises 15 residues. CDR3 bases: TGTGCCAGCCTAAAGGGGGGCCCTAGCACAGATACGCAGTATTTT. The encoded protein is CASLKGGPSTDTQYF.

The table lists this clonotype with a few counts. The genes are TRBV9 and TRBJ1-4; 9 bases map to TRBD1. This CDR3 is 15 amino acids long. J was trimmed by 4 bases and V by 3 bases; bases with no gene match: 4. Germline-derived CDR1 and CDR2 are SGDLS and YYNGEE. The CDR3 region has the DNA TGTGCCAGCAGCGGCCGGGACAGGGATAATGAAAAACTGTTTTTT. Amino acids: CASSGRDRDNEKLFF. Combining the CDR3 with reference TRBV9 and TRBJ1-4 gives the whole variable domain DSGVTQTPKHLITATGQRVTLRCSPRSGDLSVYWYQQSLDQGLQFLIQYYNGEERAKGNILERFSAQQFPDLHSELNLSSLELGDSALYFCASSGRDRDNEKLFFGSGTQLSVL.

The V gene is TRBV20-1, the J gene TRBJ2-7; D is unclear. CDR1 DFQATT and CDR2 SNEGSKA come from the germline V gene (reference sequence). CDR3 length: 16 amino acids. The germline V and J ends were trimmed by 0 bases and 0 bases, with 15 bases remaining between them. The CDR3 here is CSARESLIMSSYEQYF. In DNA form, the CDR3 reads TGCAGTGCTAGAGAATCCCTAATCATGAGCTCCTACGAGCAGTACTTC.

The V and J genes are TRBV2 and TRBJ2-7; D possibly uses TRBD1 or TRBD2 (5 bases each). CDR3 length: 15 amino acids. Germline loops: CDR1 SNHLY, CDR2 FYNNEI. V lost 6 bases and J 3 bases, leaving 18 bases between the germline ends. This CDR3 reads CASRERDGSYYEQYF. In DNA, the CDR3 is TGTGCCAGCAGGGAACGGGACGGAAGTTACTACGAGCAGTACTTC. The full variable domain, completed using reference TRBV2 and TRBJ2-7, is EPEVTQTPSHQVTQMGQEVILRCVPISNHLYFYWYRQILGQKVEFLVSFYNNEISEKSEIFDDQFSVERPDGSNFTLKIRSTKLEDSAMYFCASRERDGSYYEQYFGPGTRLTVT.